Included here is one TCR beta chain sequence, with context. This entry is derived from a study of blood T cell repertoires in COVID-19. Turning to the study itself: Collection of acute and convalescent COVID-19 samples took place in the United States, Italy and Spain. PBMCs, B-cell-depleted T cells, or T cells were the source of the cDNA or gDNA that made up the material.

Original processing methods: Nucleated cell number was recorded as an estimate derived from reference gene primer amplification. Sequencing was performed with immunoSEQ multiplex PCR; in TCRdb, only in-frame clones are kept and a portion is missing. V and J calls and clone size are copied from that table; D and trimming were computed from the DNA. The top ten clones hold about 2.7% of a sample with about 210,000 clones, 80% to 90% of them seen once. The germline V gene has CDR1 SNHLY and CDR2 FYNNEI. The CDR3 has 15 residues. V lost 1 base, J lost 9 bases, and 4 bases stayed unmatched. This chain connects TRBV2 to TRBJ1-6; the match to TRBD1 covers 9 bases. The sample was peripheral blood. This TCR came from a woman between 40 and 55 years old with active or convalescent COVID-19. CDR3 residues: CASSEDSGQGSPLHF. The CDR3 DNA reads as TGTGCCAGCAGTGAAGACTCGGGACAGGGTTCACCCCTCCACTTT.